This T cell receptor (beta chain) comes out of a study of T cell repertoires in cytomegalovirus infection. Study in general: CMV infection and matching HLA type were both indicated by public TCR beta signatures.

Germline V gives CDR1 MNHEY, CDR2 SVGAGI. The V end was cut by 2 bases, the J end by 0 bases, with 8 bases between. The CDR3 is made up of 14 amino acids. TCRdb called the reads again in MiXCR, with one record for every CDR3 protein. The table shows 90,000 to 120,000 distinct CDR3 sequences, with 23% occurring only once. This clonotype was detected many times. Sequencing used CD8+ T cells from PBMCs. This clonotype originated in a human donor in good health (CMV status not recorded). Some clones in this sample may be carry-over from other donors' samples. The V gene is TRBV6-5, the J gene TRBJ2-7; possibly TRBD2 for D (5 bases). CDR3 nucleotides: TGTGCCAGCAGTTACAGGGAGAGCTCCTACGAGCAGTACTTC. This translates into CASSYRESSYEQYF.